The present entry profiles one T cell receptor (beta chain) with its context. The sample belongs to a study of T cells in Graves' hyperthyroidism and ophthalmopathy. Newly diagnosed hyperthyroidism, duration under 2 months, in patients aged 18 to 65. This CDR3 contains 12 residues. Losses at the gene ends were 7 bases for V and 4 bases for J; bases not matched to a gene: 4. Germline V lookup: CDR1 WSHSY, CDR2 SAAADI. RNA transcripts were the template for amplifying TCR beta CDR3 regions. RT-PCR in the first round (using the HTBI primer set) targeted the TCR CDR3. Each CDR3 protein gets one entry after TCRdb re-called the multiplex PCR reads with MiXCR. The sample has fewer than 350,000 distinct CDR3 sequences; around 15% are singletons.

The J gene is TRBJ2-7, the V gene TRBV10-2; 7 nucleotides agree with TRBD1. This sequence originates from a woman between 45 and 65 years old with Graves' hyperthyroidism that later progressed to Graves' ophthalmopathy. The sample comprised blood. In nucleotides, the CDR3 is TGCGCCAGCATGGCAGGGGGATACGAGCAGTACTTC. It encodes CASMAGGYEQYF.